The next 14 T cell receptor beta chains were all read from a single sample in a study of T cells after yellow fever vaccination. TCRdb reanalysed the 5' RACE reads using MiXCR and keeps one entry per CDR3 protein. The table shows 350,000 or so distinct CDR3 sequences, with 8.1% occurring only once. Sequencing used PBMCs, obtained about 49 days after the first yellow fever vaccination. These TCRs come from a man younger than 35 who received the YFV17D yellow fever vaccine.

This rearrangement joins TRBV20-1 to TRBJ2-5; perhaps TRBD1 as D (5 bases). Germline V gene sequence: CDR1 DFQATT, CDR2 SNEGSKA (reference sequence). V was clipped by 3 bases and J by 1 base, with 15 bases between them. The CDR3 has 15 residues. The CDR3 is CSARGPRWAQETQYF. CDR3 bases: TGCAGTGCTAGGGGGCCCCGCTGGGCCCAAGAGACCCAGTACTTC.

The chain employs TRBV5-1 and TRBJ2-5; 10 positions agree with TRBD1. Per the germline V gene, CDR1 is SGHRS and CDR2 is YFSETQ. V lost 0 bases, J lost 6 bases, and 5 bases stayed unmatched. This CDR3 spans 15 amino acids. CDR3: CASSLGDRGAKTQYF. CDR3 coding DNA: TGCGCCAGCAGCTTGGGGGACAGGGGCGCGAAGACCCAGTACTTC.

The chain combines TRBV20-1 with TRBJ1-1; TRBD1 matches 7 bases. The trim removed 5 bases at V and 3 bases at J, leaving 6 bases unmatched. The germline V gene has CDR1 DFQATT and CDR2 SNEGSKA (reference sequence). The CDR3 extends over 13 amino acids. The chain's CDR3 is CSAQTTGYTEAFF. The DNA of the CDR3 is TGCAGTGCTCAAACGACAGGGTACACTGAAGCTTTCTTT.

V gene TRBV7-8 combines with J gene TRBJ2-5, with 7 bases matching TRBD1. J gave up 4 bases and V 5 bases, and 7 bases lay outside the gene matches. The CDR3 extends over 14 amino acids. Germline loops: CDR1 SGHVS, CDR2 FQNEAQ. In DNA form, the CDR3 reads TGTGCCAGCAGCCCCCAGGGGGACGCAGAGACCCAGTACTTC. It encodes CASSPQGDAETQYF.

The CDR3 loop reads CASSRGLTGELFF. The CDR3 DNA is TGTGCCAGCTCACGAGGTCTTACCGGGGAGCTGTTTTTT. The V and J genes are TRBV18 and TRBJ2-2; D call uncertain. This CDR3 comprises 13 residues. Trimming left V 4 bases short and J 5 bases short, with 8 bases between. Per the germline V gene, CDR1 is KGHSH and CDR2 is LQKENI.

The CDR3 DNA reads as TGTGCCAGTACCCCGGACTGGAGCTCTGGAAACACCATATATTTT. Translation: CASTPDWSSGNTIYF. The rearrangement joins TRBV19 to TRBJ1-3, with D unresolved. The CDR3 contains 15 residues. Deletions cut 7 bases from V and 0 bases from J, with 13 bases between. CDR1 and CDR2 (germline): LNHDA, SQIVND (reference sequence).

V is TRBV6-2 or TRBV6-3 and J is TRBJ1-5; 8 bases are shared with TRBD1. This CDR3 is built from 14 residues. Germline V gene sequence: CDR1 MNHEY, CDR2 SVGEGT. With V trimmed by 6 bases and J by 6 bases, 7 bases remained unmatched. As DNA, the CDR3 is TGTGCCAGCAGGAAAACAGGGGGTGGTCAGCCCCAGCATTTT. Translating gives CASRKTGGGQPQHF.

CDR3 DNA sequence: TGCGCCAGCAGCCCCCGGCTAGCGGTAAACACCGGGGAGCTGTTTTTT. This sequence encodes CASSPRLAVNTGELFF. The chain recombines TRBV5-1 with TRBJ2-2, with 7 nucleotides matching TRBD2. V shed 4 bases, J shed 2 bases, and the junction held 8 bases outside the gene matches. CDR1 is SGHRS and CDR2 is YFSETQ in the germline V gene. The CDR3 covers 16 residues.

This clonotype was counted at least ten times. The genes are TRBV29-1 and TRBJ2-3; possible D gene TRBD2, 6 bases. CDR1 and CDR2 (germline): SQVTM, ANQGSEA. The CDR3 runs 14 residues. Trimming left V 7 bases short and J 3 bases short, with 17 bases between. The CDR3 loop is CSETTGDITDTQYF. As DNA, the CDR3 is TGCAGCGAAACAACGGGGGATATAACAGATACGCAGTATTTT.

This clonotype was seen repeatedly, ten times or more. The J gene is TRBJ2-2, the V gene TRBV29-1; D unclear. The germline gives CDR1 SQVTM, CDR2 ANQGSEA. V was clipped by 6 bases and J by 3 bases, with 11 bases between them. The length of the CDR3 is 13 residues. CDR3 region: CSVWRIDTGELFF. CDR3 DNA: TGCAGCGTATGGCGGATCGACACCGGGGAGCTGTTTTTT.

The CDR3 sequence is CSATGGPTYNEQFF. The CDR3 nucleotides read TGCAGTGCCACCGGGGGTCCCACCTACAATGAGCAGTTCTTC. The rearrangement links TRBV20-1 to TRBJ2-1; tentatively, D is TRBD2 (6 bases). Trimming took 6 bases from V and 2 from J, leaving 14 bases between them. The CDR3 has 14 residues. In germline, CDR1 is DFQATT, CDR2 SNEGSKA (reference sequence).

The sample holds a few counts of this clonotype. The chain joins TRBV5-1 to TRBJ1-2; D gene uncertain. CDR3 length: 16 residues. From germline, CDR1 is SGHRS and CDR2 YFSETQ. The V end was cut by 0 bases, the J end by 4 bases, with 16 bases between. The CDR3 sequence is CASSLGQAPIVYGYTF. Written as DNA, the CDR3 is TGCGCCAGCAGCTTGGGTCAGGCGCCAATCGTCTATGGCTACACCTTC.

This clonotype has at least ten counts. A read error may account for a junction end that differs from germline. The chain combines TRBV20-1 with TRBJ1-2, with 12 bases identical to TRBD1. The CDR3 covers 14 residues. Germline V gene sequence: CDR1 DFQATT, CDR2 SNEGSKA (reference sequence). The CDR3 DNA is TGCAGTGTTACAAACCCCGGGACAGGGGGCGAGACAATCTTC. Encoded protein: CSVTNPGTGGETIF.

This clonotype turned up a few times. The chain couples TRBV6-1 to TRBJ2-1, with D uncertain. The V end was cut by 5 bases, the J end by 1 base, with 12 bases between. The CDR3 is 15 residues long. Germline loops: CDR1 MNHNS, CDR2 SASEGT. As DNA, the CDR3 is TGTGCCAGCAGTCGTCGGGTCCTATCCTACAATGAGCAGTTCTTC. Protein sequence: CASSRRVLSYNEQFF.